The rows below give T cell receptor beta chains drawn from one sample of a study of T-cell memory formation after mild COVID-19. TCRdb reprocessed the 5' RACE reads with MiXCR, giving one entry per CDR3 protein. The repertoire consists of roughly 300,000 distinct CDR3 sequences, with 7.5% to 9.5% occurring once and the leading ten covering about 20%. Sequencing was performed on PBMCs or a T cell subset sorted from them (not recorded which). Source of these receptors: a young man who had mild COVID-19 (a few samples of this study predate the infection). Cell type and time point are not known. Both conserved end residues are part of each CDR3. A D gene is named only where the DNA matches it firmly. Some rows have no size entry. The others give once, few or many, or a class for an expanded clone.

D gene	clone size	J gene	V gene	CDR3 DNA	CDR3 protein
TRBD1	few	TRBJ1-2	TRBV7-2	TGTGCCAGCAGCTTCCGGACAGGGGCGGATGGCTACACCTTC	CASSFRTGADGYTF
TRBD1	few	TRBJ2-2	TRBV28	TGTGCCATCCACGCCGGGACAGGATACACCGGGGAGCTGTTTTTT	CAIHAGTGYTGELFF
NA	many	TRBJ1-1	TRBV5-1	TGCGCCAGCAGTGTACAGATGAACACTGAAGCTTTCTTT	CASSVQMNTEAFF
NA	few	TRBJ1-1	TRBV5-1	TGCGCCAGCAGCTTGGGGGGCAGGGGTCGTCCCGAAGCTTTCTTT	CASSLGGRGRPEAFF
NA	few	TRBJ2-7	TRBV29-1	TGCAGCGTTGTATTGGGCTACGAGCAGTACTTC	CSVVLGYEQYF
NA	few	TRBJ2-3	TRBV6-6	TGTGCCAGCAGTTACGATCGTGATACGCAGTATTTT	CASSYDRDTQYF
NA	few	TRBJ2-2	TRBV5-1	TGCGCCAGCAGCTTGGGCGCAGGGTCGGACACCGGGGAGCTGTTTTTT	CASSLGAGSDTGELFF
TRBD1	few	TRBJ1-6	TRBV4-2	TGTGCCAGCAGCCAGGGACAGGGGTTATCACCCCTCCACTTT	CASSQGQGLSPLHF
NA	many	TRBJ2-2	TRBV12-3/TRBV12-4	TGTGCCAGCAGCCGCGCAGGACATAACACCGGGGAGCTGTTTTTT	CASSRAGHNTGELFF
NA	NA	TRBJ1-2	TRBV28	TGTGCCAGCAGTTTAGTAGGGGGGCGGAACTATGGCTACACCTTC	CASSLVGGRNYGYTF
NA	NA	TRBJ1-2	TRBV7-6	TGTGCCAGCAGCCTGTCGGGGGGCGATGGCTACACCTTC	CASSLSGGDGYTF
TRBD1	many	TRBJ1-1	TRBV7-6	TGTGCCAGCAGCCTCACGACAGGGTTAAACACTGAAGCTTTCTTT	CASSLTTGLNTEAFF
TRBD1	NA	TRBJ1-3	TRBV7-2	TGTGCCAGCAGCTCCTGGACAGGGACTGGAAACACCATATATTTT	CASSSWTGTGNTIYF
NA	few	TRBJ2-1	TRBV12-3/TRBV12-4	TGTGCCAGCACCCCTAGGGGGGGATACTCCTACAATGAGCAGTTCTTC	CASTPRGGYSYNEQFF
NA	NA	TRBJ1-3	TRBV21-1	TGTGCCAGCAAATGCTCTGGAAACACCATATATTTT	CASKCSGNTIYF
TRBD1	many	TRBJ2-5	TRBV30	TGTGCCTGGAGTGTACAGGGGGCTGAGACCCAGTACTTC	CAWSVQGAETQYF
TRBD1	NA	TRBJ1-4	TRBV28	TGTGCCAGCAGTAGTCCCGGGACAGGTGAAAAACTGTTTTTT	CASSSPGTGEKLFF
NA	NA	TRBJ2-1	TRBV4-1	TGCGCCAGCAGCTGGGGAGACAGGAAGGTTAATGAGCAGTTCTTC	CASSWGDRKVNEQFF
TRBD1	NA	TRBJ1-2	TRBV2	TGTGCCAGCAGTGGCCAGGGGGGAGGCTACACCTTC	CASSGQGGGYTF
NA	many	TRBJ1-1	TRBV20-1	TGCAGTGCTAGAGATTTTAGGAGAGCCCCGAACACTGAAGCTTTCTTT	CSARDFRRAPNTEAFF
NA	NA	TRBJ1-5	TRBV4-1	TGCGCCAGCAGCCTCGGACACCTTCTTAGCAATCAGCCCCAGCATTTT	CASSLGHLLSNQPQHF
TRBD2	many	TRBJ2-2	TRBV5-1	TGCGCCAGCAGCTTCGTGCCTAGCGGGGGCACCGGGGAGCTGTTTTTT	CASSFVPSGGTGELFF
NA	many	TRBJ1-5	TRBV2	TGTGCCAGCAGTGATGTCGGGGGAGATCAGCCCCAGCATTTT	CASSDVGGDQPQHF
NA	NA	TRBJ2-3	TRBV12-3/TRBV12-4	TGTGCCAGCGGGAATACAGATACGCAGTATTTT	CASGNTDTQYF
TRBD2	NA	TRBJ2-5	TRBV20-1	TGCAGTGCGAAACCGGGAGGCCAAAAGGAGACCCAGTACTTC	CSAKPGGQKETQYF
TRBD1	many	TRBJ1-1	TRBV5-1	TGCGCCAGCAGCTTCAGGACAGGAGGCACTGAAGCTTTCTTT	CASSFRTGGTEAFF
TRBD2	few	TRBJ2-1	TRBV4-2	TGTGCCAGCAGCCAAGAGCCCGGGACTAGCTCCTACAATGAGCAGTTCTTC	CASSQEPGTSSYNEQFF
NA	NA	TRBJ1-6	TRBV7-2	TGTGCCAGCAGCTTAGACGTGGTCCCCAATTCACCCCTCCACTTT	CASSLDVVPNSPLHF
TRBD1	few	TRBJ2-3	TRBV12-3/TRBV12-4	TGTGCCAGCGCCGTGACGGGACAGGGCCAGGATACGCAGTATTTT	CASAVTGQGQDTQYF
NA	NA	TRBJ1-4	TRBV3-1	TGTGCCAGCAGCCAAGGGATCCTTGCAACTAATGAAAAACTGTTTTTT	CASSQGILATNEKLFF
NA	many	TRBJ2-2	TRBV5-1	TGCGCCAGCAGCTTGCGTGCAGGGGTTACCACCGGGGAGCTGTTTTTT	CASSLRAGVTTGELFF
TRBD1	NA	TRBJ1-4	TRBV4-3	TGCGCCAGCAGCCAACCCTTTGGGGACAGGGGGAATGAAAAACTGTTTTTT	CASSQPFGDRGNEKLFF
TRBD2	once	TRBJ2-5	TRBV12-3/TRBV12-4	TGTGCCAGCAGTCGGCAGCGGGGGGGCGATGAGTCCCAGTACTTC	CASSRQRGGDESQYF
TRBD1	few	TRBJ2-1	TRBV12-3/TRBV12-4	TGTGCCAGCAGCCCTTGGACAGGGAGCTATGAGCAGTTCTTC	CASSPWTGSYEQFF
TRBD1	many	TRBJ2-3	TRBV5-5	TGTGCCACCAGTGCGCCGACAGGGGCGAATACGCAGTATTTT	CATSAPTGANTQYF
NA	many	TRBJ2-3	TRBV24-1	TGTGCCACCGGCCGGAGCACAGATACGCAGTATTTT	CATGRSTDTQYF
NA	few	TRBJ1-6	TRBV7-2	TGTGCCAGCAGCTTAGCAGCAGGGTTGAATTCACCCCTCCACTTT	CASSLAAGLNSPLHF
TRBD2	few	TRBJ2-3	TRBV7-2	TGTGCCAGCAGCCCCAGGGGTAGCGGGGGGCCGGATACGCAGTATTTT	CASSPRGSGGPDTQYF
NA	many	TRBJ2-5	TRBV6-5	TGTGCCAGCAGCTTGAACCTTAACAACGACGGAGAGACCCAGTACTTC	CASSLNLNNDGETQYF
NA	many	TRBJ2-3	TRBV24-1	TGTGCCACCAGTGTCGGGAGCACAGATACGCAGTATTTT	CATSVGSTDTQYF
TRBD1	many	TRBJ1-1	TRBV5-1	TGCGCCAGCAGCTTTAGAGGGGGCTCTGGGACTGAAGCTTTCTTT	CASSFRGGSGTEAFF
TRBD2	many	TRBJ2-3	TRBV5-4	TGTGCCAGCAGTAGTTCCGGGACTAGCGGCTCAGATACGCAGTATTTT	CASSSSGTSGSDTQYF
TRBD2	few	TRBJ2-3	TRBV5-6	TGTGCCAGCAGCTTGGCCGCGGGGGTCCCAACAGATACGCAGTATTTT	CASSLAAGVPTDTQYF
NA	NA	TRBJ1-5	TRBV12-3/TRBV12-4	TGTGCCAGCACCCTCGGACAGCTCAATCAGCCCCAGCATTTT	CASTLGQLNQPQHF
TRBD1	NA	TRBJ2-5	TRBV7-2	TGTGCCAGCAGCACCGGGACAGACGTGGGGACCCAGTACTTC	CASSTGTDVGTQYF
TRBD2	many	TRBJ2-3	TRBV6-5	TGTGCCAGCAGTAGACGGGGGGGCGTAACAGATACGCAGTATTTT	CASSRRGGVTDTQYF
NA	NA	TRBJ2-7	TRBV29-1	TGCGCTTCCTCCGGGGGACCCTACGAGCAGTACTTC	CASSGGPYEQYF
TRBD1	once	TRBJ1-2	TRBV11-2	TGTGCCAGCAGCTTAGTGGGACAGCTCTATGGCTACACCTTC	CASSLVGQLYGYTF
NA	NA	TRBJ1-1	TRBV6-5	TGTGCCAGCAGTTATCAGCGACCCACTGAAGCTTTCTTT	CASSYQRPTEAFF
NA	few	TRBJ1-4	TRBV4-2	TGTGCCAGCAGCCAAGATGGGGGGCAGGGCAGCGAAAAACTGTTTTTT	CASSQDGGQGSEKLFF
NA	NA	TRBJ2-3	TRBV3-1	TGTGCCAGCACCAAGACCGGGCGAGGTGAAGATACGCAGTATTTT	CASTKTGRGEDTQYF